This T cell receptor (beta chain) is from a study of vaccination effects on CD4 cells after COVID-19. After more than 9 days in culture, the CD4+ T cells were isolated. Each person got two doses of an mRNA SARS-CoV-2 vaccine, BNT162b2 or mRNA-1273. The authors replaced half the medium with IL-2 medium on days 3 and 7. Produced via immunoSEQ multiplex PCR; TCRdb's table is partial and in-frame only. This sample yields 40,000 or so clones, of which 72% are seen a single time; 8.5% to 10% belongs to the top ten. The CDR3 consists of 14 residues. Germline-derived CDR1 and CDR2 are SGHRS and YFSETQ. The junction had 6 bases not matched to a gene; V was cut back by 2 bases and J by 8 bases. Note on this clone: The antigen is undetermined.

The chain carries TRBV5-1 and TRBJ1-4, with 7 bases matching TRBD1. The TCR sequence derives from a human donor who received a COVID-19 vaccine. The sequencing used CD4+ T cells from PBMCs cultured without peptide, collected after COVID-19 vaccination. CDR3 coding DNA: TGCGCCAGCAGCTTTTCAGGGGGGTACGAAAAACTGTTTTTT. The encoded protein is CASSFSGGYEKLFF.